Listed below are T cell receptor beta chains from one sample, sequenced in a study of blood T cell repertoires in COVID-19. TCRdb's table, derived via immunoSEQ multiplex PCR, lists solely in-frame clones and lacks some. This table holds approximately 40,000 clones, 85% to 90% found once. Sequenced: peripheral blood. These receptors were taken from a man aged 40-50 years with COVID-19, enrolled during active disease. Each CDR3 is given with its conserved first and last residue. Fields, in order: D gene, V gene, J gene, clone size, CDR3 protein, CDR3 DNA. D genes are given only for firm matches. A clone size is listed for some rows: how often the clone was seen (once, few, many), or a class if it is expanded.

d_gene: TRBD2
v_gene: TRBV2
j_gene: TRBJ2-2
abundance: .
CDR3aa: CASAGGAKGPGELFF
CDR3nt: TGTGCCAGCGCCGGGGGGGCCAAGGGGCCCGGGGAGCTGTTTTTT

d_gene: TRBD1
v_gene: TRBV24-1
j_gene: TRBJ1-2
abundance: .
CDR3aa: CATSETRQGNYGYTF
CDR3nt: TGTGCCACCAGTGAAACCAGACAGGGGAACTATGGCTACACCTTC

d_gene: TRBD1
v_gene: TRBV7-6
j_gene: TRBJ2-7
abundance: .
CDR3aa: CASSLEADRSSYEQYF
CDR3nt: TGTGCCAGCAGCTTAGAGGCGGACAGGAGCTCCTACGAGCAGTACTTC

d_gene: .
v_gene: TRBV2
j_gene: TRBJ1-1
abundance: .
CDR3aa: CASTRGEVGEAFF
CDR3nt: TGTGCCAGCACCCGAGGGGAGGTGGGTGAAGCTTTCTTT

d_gene: .
v_gene: TRBV3-1/TRBV3-2
j_gene: TRBJ2-1
abundance: once
CDR3aa: CASSQDLRGSYNEQFF
CDR3nt: TGTGCCAGCAGCCAAGATTTACGGGGGTCCTACAATGAGCAGTTCTTC

d_gene: .
v_gene: TRBV4-1
j_gene: TRBJ2-2
abundance: .
CDR3aa: CASSHSTGELFF
CDR3nt: TGCGCCAGCAGCCACTCTACCGGGGAGCTGTTTTTT

d_gene: .
v_gene: TRBV15
j_gene: TRBJ1-5
abundance: .
CDR3aa: CATSREQGRNQPQHF
CDR3nt: TGTGCCACCAGCAGAGAACAGGGAAGGAATCAGCCCCAGCATTTT

d_gene: .
v_gene: TRBV21-1
j_gene: TRBJ1-1
abundance: .
CDR3aa: CASSKGTGDLATEAFF
CDR3nt: TGTGCCAGCAGCAAGGGGACAGGGGATCTTGCCACTGAAGCTTTCTTT

d_gene: TRBD2
v_gene: TRBV2
j_gene: TRBJ2-7
abundance: .
CDR3aa: CASSLAPSSYEQYF
CDR3nt: TGTGCCAGCTCACTAGCGCCGAGCTCCTACGAGCAGTACTTC

d_gene: .
v_gene: TRBV5-1
j_gene: TRBJ2-5
abundance: few
CDR3aa: CASSPLGASGVETQYF
CDR3nt: TGCGCCAGCAGCCCGTTAGGGGCCTCAGGGGTCGAGACCCAGTACTTC

d_gene: TRBD2
v_gene: TRBV9
j_gene: TRBJ2-3
abundance: .
CDR3aa: CASSVAASGRTDTQYF
CDR3nt: TGTGCCAGCAGCGTAGCGGCTAGCGGGAGGACAGATACGCAGTATTTT

d_gene: .
v_gene: TRBV7-9
j_gene: TRBJ1-5
abundance: .
CDR3aa: CASSLGGQAGEPQHF
CDR3nt: TGTGCCAGCAGCTTAGGGGGGCAGGCCGGGGAGCCCCAGCATTTT

d_gene: TRBD1
v_gene: TRBV6-1
j_gene: TRBJ1-5
abundance: once
CDR3aa: CASSATTGGGNQPQHF
CDR3nt: TGTGCCAGCAGTGCCACGACAGGGGGTGGCAATCAGCCCCAGCATTTT

d_gene: .
v_gene: TRBV30
j_gene: TRBJ1-5
abundance: once
CDR3aa: CAWSALTGNQPQHF
CDR3nt: TGTGCCTGGAGTGCTTTGACAGGCAATCAGCCCCAGCATTTT

d_gene: .
v_gene: TRBV19
j_gene: TRBJ2-3
abundance: .
CDR3aa: CASSMSRGRDTQYF
CDR3nt: TGTGCCAGTAGTATGAGCAGGGGGAGGGATACGCAGTATTTT

d_gene: .
v_gene: TRBV5-6
j_gene: TRBJ2-3
abundance: .
CDR3aa: CASSSGRQKYTDTQYF
CDR3nt: TGTGCCAGCAGCTCCGGCCGACAGAAATACACAGATACGCAGTATTTT

d_gene: TRBD1
v_gene: TRBV5-6
j_gene: TRBJ2-5
abundance: .
CDR3aa: CASSFTGAKETQYF
CDR3nt: TGTGCCAGCAGCTTTACAGGGGCGAAAGAGACCCAGTACTTC

d_gene: .
v_gene: TRBV3-1/TRBV3-2
j_gene: TRBJ2-3
abundance: .
CDR3aa: CASSPEHRTDTQYF
CDR3nt: TGTGCCAGCAGCCCGGAGCACCGCACAGATACGCAGTATTTT

d_gene: TRBD2
v_gene: TRBV25-1
j_gene: TRBJ2-3
abundance: .
CDR3aa: CASSEYTSVKRDTQYF
CDR3nt: TGTGCCAGCAGTGAATATACTAGCGTCAAAAGGGATACGCAGTATTTT

d_gene: TRBD1
v_gene: TRBV6-2/TRBV6-3
j_gene: TRBJ2-1
abundance: .
CDR3aa: CASSYRDRAFDEQFF
CDR3nt: TGTGCCAGCAGTTACCGGGACAGGGCTTTCGATGAGCAGTTCTTC

d_gene: .
v_gene: TRBV20-1
j_gene: TRBJ1-1
abundance: .
CDR3aa: CRAVTEAFF
CDR3nt: TGCAGGGCAGTCACTGAAGCTTTCTTT